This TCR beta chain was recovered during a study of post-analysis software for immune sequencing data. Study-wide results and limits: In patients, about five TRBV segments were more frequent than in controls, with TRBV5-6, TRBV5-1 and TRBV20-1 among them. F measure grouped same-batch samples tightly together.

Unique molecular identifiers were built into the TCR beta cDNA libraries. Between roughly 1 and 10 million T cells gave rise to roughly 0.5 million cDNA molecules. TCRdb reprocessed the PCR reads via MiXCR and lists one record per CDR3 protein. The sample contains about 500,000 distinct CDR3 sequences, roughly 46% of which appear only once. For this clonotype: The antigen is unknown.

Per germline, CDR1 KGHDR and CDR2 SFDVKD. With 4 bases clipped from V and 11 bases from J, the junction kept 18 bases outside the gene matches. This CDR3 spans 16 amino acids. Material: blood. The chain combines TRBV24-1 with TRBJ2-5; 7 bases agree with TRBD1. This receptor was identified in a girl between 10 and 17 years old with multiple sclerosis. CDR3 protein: CATSDHGTDFNNEQYF. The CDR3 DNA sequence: TGTGCCACCAGTGACCACGGGACAGACTTTAACAATGAGCAGTACTTC.